The clone carrying this TCR beta chain qualifies as large. Deletions cut 2 bases from V and 4 bases from J, with 11 bases between. Germline V gives CDR1 MGHDK, CDR2 SYGVNS. CDR3 length: 15 amino acids. Thyroid surgery had not been preceded by any treatment in any patient. TCRdb recomputed clones from the PCR reads via MiXCR. The top ten clones hold over 25% of a sample with approximately 6,000 clones, around a third of them seen once. This sample is part of a study of metastatic and nonmetastatic thyroid tumors. Study-wide context: From malignant and benign thyroid patients, repertoires in blood and in tumor or nodule tissue were compared.

This clonotype was obtained from a male donor with papillary thyroid cancer or a benign thyroid nodule (not recorded which). Some clones in this sample may be carry-over from other donors' samples. Source material: adjacent normal tissue. This chain connects TRBV25-1 to TRBJ1-4; no definite D call. DNA for the CDR3: TGTGCCAGCAGTGAACCCACCACCGGTAATGAAAAACTGTTTTTT. Translating it yields CASSEPTTGNEKLFF.